This TCR beta chain came from a study of T cells in Graves' hyperthyroidism and ophthalmopathy. Across the study: Initial diagnosis, before any treatment, was when peripheral blood was collected.

This clonotype was detected only a few times. The TCR beta CDR3 regions underwent amplification using RNA transcripts as the source. First-round RT-PCR with HTBI primers amplified the TCR CDR3 region. One entry per CDR3 protein results from TCRdb running MiXCR on the multiplex PCR reads. Here the sample spans under 550,000 distinct CDR3 sequences, about 20% being singletons. The sequencing sample was made of blood. This receptor was identified in a middle-aged man with Graves' ophthalmopathy.

DNA of the CDR3: TGCAGTGCTAGAGCGGGACAGGGGATATACAATGAGCAGTTCTTC. It is translated as CSARAGQGIYNEQFF. The V gene is TRBV20-1, the J gene TRBJ2-1; 10 nucleotides align to TRBD1. The CDR3 covers 15 residues. The germline CDR1 and CDR2 sequences are DFQATT and SNEGSKA (reference sequence). The trim removed 1 base at V and 4 bases at J, leaving 4 bases unmatched.